This record concerns one T cell receptor (beta chain) sequence. The specificity of this receptor is unknown. No base quality information exists; no much larger clone differs at one position. The data belong to a study of blood T cell repertoires in COVID-19 (dated by TCRdb to between 2020 and 2021). About the investigation overall: The collaborator samples originated in the United States, Italy and Spain and spanned the acute and convalescent phases of COVID-19. The dataset comprised deeply sampled blood TCRbeta repertoires from subjects exposed to, actively infected with, or recovered from COVID-19. The prospective study material was composed of cDNA or gDNA derived from T cells, B-cell-depleted T cells, or PBMCs. Sample metadata almost always included a de-identified subject ID, COVID-19 status, age in years and sex. HLA class I and class II types, where available, came from metadata supplied by the sample provider rather than from assay-based typing. A freely available public database, intended as a resource for researchers studying the immune response to SARS-CoV-2, is where the repertoires were released. The samples were drawn from two sources: the first 160 participants of the ongoing ImmuneRACE study, and 1,000 to 1,500 subjects contributed by 6 global collaborators. What the research found in general, with its limitations: How much clinical and demographic metadata was included differed by source and by participant, and the metadata was provided uncurated.

Whole blood was collected in K2EDTA tubes by collaborating institutions according to the institutions' own protocols. For TCRbeta analysis, collaborators shipped samples in one of three forms: frozen whole blood, isolated PBMCs, or DNA extracted from either of those sample types. Here V drops 7 bases and J drops 6 bases, and the junction holds 8 bases not matched to any gene. CDR1 and CDR2 were assigned from the germline V gene as SGHTA and FQGNSA. The CDR3 goes from the cysteine to the phenylalanine over 14 residues. The read is trimmed to its CDR3 DNA, 42 bases read in frame from base 1. TCRbeta CDR3 regions were amplified from genomic DNA by means of the immunoSEQ Assay, a bias-controlled multiplex PCR. In the paper's pipeline: Within the assay, amplification of reference gene primers was used to estimate how many nucleated cells each sample contained. To quantify the absolute abundance of each unique TCRbeta CDR3 rearrangement, sequence reads were collapsed and filtered. For each sample, productive Simpson clonality was calculated by taking the square root of Simpson's diversity index across productive rearrangements. The immuneACCESS repertoire file appears here via TCRdb, limited to in-frame rearrangements. These files lack a portion of the clones; in checked studies, under half of the deficit traces to unresolved V genes, and the cause of the others is not known. V and J calls and clone size follow that table, whereas D and trimming were derived from the DNA. The sample data list roughly 200,000 clones, and 70% to 90% of these were observed just once. The leading ten clones occupy roughly 9.8% of the sample.

This TCR derives from a human donor with active or convalescent COVID-19. The donor label of this sample is uncertain. Material for sequencing was peripheral blood. Recombination linked TRBV7-2 to TRBJ2-1; TRBD2 matches 8 bases in the middle. The CDR3 protein is CASNAGGVSNEQFF. The DNA sequence is given as TGTGCCAGCAATGCGGGGGGTGTTAGCAATGAGCAGTTCTTC.